A selection of T cell receptor beta chains follows, all from one sample in a study of blood T cell repertoires in COVID-19. Repertoires were generated with immunoSEQ multiplex PCR, while TCRdb's copy carries only in-frame clones and drops some. This table has some 45,000 clones, about 92% appearing once. Material for sequencing was peripheral blood. These receptors all stem from a human donor in a cohort sampled during active COVID-19. CDR3s include the opening cysteine and the closing phenylalanine or tryptophan. A D gene is named only where the DNA matches it firmly. Size is omitted from some rows. Given values are once, few, many or a class for expanded clones.

d_call j_call v_call clone_size cdr3_length cdr3_aa cdr3_nt
NA TRBJ2-7 TRBV28 NA 12 CASSLGDTRSYF TGTGCCAGTTCTTTGGGGGACACGAGGTCCTACTTC
NA TRBJ1-2 TRBV19 NA 14 CASSIFAGEVGYTF TGTGCCAGTAGTATTTTTGCAGGGGAAGTCGGCTACACCTTC
NA TRBJ2-2 TRBV10-3 NA 11 CATRATGELFF TGTGCCACCCGAGCCACCGGGGAGCTGTTTTTT
TRBD2 TRBJ2-7 TRBV10-3 NA 15 CAISGLAGVTYEQYF TGTGCCATCAGTGGGCTAGCGGGAGTTACCTACGAGCAGTACTTC
NA TRBJ1-2 TRBV19 NA 14 CASSGLAGQYGYTF TGTGCCAGTAGTGGCCTGGCGGGGCAGTATGGCTACACCTTC
TRBD2 TRBJ2-5 TRBV7-2 NA 14 CASSSSSGAETQYF TGTGCCAGCAGCTCCTCTAGCGGGGCGGAGACCCAGTACTTC
TRBD1 TRBJ2-7 TRBV30 NA 12 CAWGDRGYEQYF TGTGCCTGGGGGGACAGGGGCTACGAGCAGTACTTC
NA TRBJ1-2 TRBV12-3/TRBV12-4 NA 13 CASSSDSFYGYTF TGTGCCAGCAGTTCGGACAGCTTCTATGGCTACACCTTC
TRBD1 TRBJ1-6 TRBV27 NA 16 CASSLIGGTYNSPLHF TGTGCCAGCAGCTTAATAGGGGGCACTTATAATTCACCCCTCCACTTT
TRBD2 TRBJ2-2 TRBV6-6 NA 14 CASRTSGPTGELFF TGTGCCAGCAGGACTAGCGGGCCCACCGGGGAGCTGTTTTTT
NA TRBJ2-4 TRBV7-9 NA 15 CASSSYQGSKNIQYF TGTGCCAGCAGCTCCTACCAGGGATCCAAAAACATTCAGTACTTC
NA TRBJ2-7 TRBV9 NA 13 CASSRDSSYEQYF TGTGCCAGCTCGAGGGATAGCTCCTACGAGCAGTACTTC
TRBD2 TRBJ2-3 TRBV6-5 NA 14 CASRKAGYTDTQYF TGTGCCAGCAGGAAAGCGGGGTACACAGATACGCAGTATTTT
NA TRBJ2-5 TRBV15 NA 13 CATSRDREWTQYF TGTGCCACCAGCAGAGATCGCGAGTGGACCCAGTACTTC
NA TRBJ2-7 TRBV27 NA 17 CASSLIPPSSKSYEQYF TGTGCCAGCAGTTTAATCCCCCCTAGCTCCAAATCTTACGAGCAGTACTTC
TRBD1 TRBJ1-5 TRBV28 NA 15 CASSSTGGSRQPQHF TGTGCCAGCAGTTCGACAGGGGGCAGTCGGCAGCCCCAGCATTTT
NA TRBJ1-2 TRBV27 NA 15 CASSPTSGESYGYTF TGTGCCAGCAGTCCAACCTCGGGGGAAAGTTATGGCTACACCTTC
NA TRBJ1-6 TRBV9 NA 14 CASSNQERDSPLHF TGTGCCAGCAGCAATCAAGAGCGGGATTCACCCCTCCACTTT
TRBD1 TRBJ2-2 TRBV7-7 NA 14 CASSLEGASGELFF TGTGCCAGCAGCTTAGAGGGGGCTAGCGGGGAGCTGTTTTTT
NA TRBJ2-7 TRBV7-3 NA 13 CASSPSPGTEQYF TGTGCCAGCAGCCCCTCTCCGGGTACCGAGCAGTACTTC
TRBD1 TRBJ1-6 TRBV6-5 NA 15 CASSSPPGGRSPLHF TGTGCCAGCAGTTCACCGCCAGGGGGAAGATCACCCCTCCACTTT
NA TRBJ1-4 TRBV5-4 NA 14 CASSRRGLQEKLFF TGTGCCAGCAGCCGGCGAGGGCTTCAGGAAAAACTGTTTTTT
NA TRBJ1-1 TRBV5-1 NA 12 CASSLGSAEAFF TGCGCCAGCAGCTTGGGGTCAGCTGAAGCTTTCTTT
TRBD1 TRBJ1-2 TRBV27 NA 15 CASSLFPGQGGGYTF TGTGCCAGCAGCTTATTCCCGGGACAGGGGGGTGGCTACACCTTC
TRBD2 TRBJ2-7 TRBV9 NA 20 CASSVGPGKGLAASSYEQYF TGTGCCAGCAGCGTAGGCCCGGGGAAGGGACTAGCGGCGAGCTCCTACGAGCAGTACTTC
TRBD1 TRBJ1-2 TRBV3-1/TRBV3-2 NA 14 CASSPGQGAYGYTF TGTGCCAGCAGCCCGGGACAGGGTGCGTATGGCTACACCTTC
NA TRBJ2-7 TRBV27 NA 15 CASSLSTEEYHEQYF TGTGCCAGCAGTTTATCGACAGAGGAATACCACGAGCAGTACTTC
TRBD2 TRBJ2-3 TRBV5-6 NA 17 CASSFSGTSGGTDTQYF TGTGCCAGCAGCTTTTCCGGGACTAGCGGGGGAACAGATACGCAGTATTTT
TRBD1 TRBJ1-5 TRBV20-1 few 17 CSASRPGGGIRNQPQHF TGCAGTGCTAGTAGGCCAGGGGGCGGTATTCGCAATCAGCCCCAGCATTTT
NA TRBJ2-2 TRBV6-4 NA 14 CASSVYLNTGELFF TGTGCCAGCAGTGTTTACTTGAACACCGGGGAGCTGTTTTTT
NA TRBJ2-5 TRBV5-1 NA 13 CASSSQTGETQYF TGCGCCAGCAGCTCCCAGACAGGAGAGACCCAGTACTTC
NA TRBJ1-4 TRBV9 NA 15 CASSVGRSTNEKLFF TGTGCCAGCAGCGTAGGCAGGTCAACTAATGAAAAACTGTTTTTT
TRBD2 TRBJ2-1 TRBV7-2 NA 16 CASSLGSGSPQNEQFF TGTGCCAGCAGCTTAGGTAGCGGGTCCCCCCAAAATGAGCAGTTCTTC
NA TRBJ1-2 TRBV7-2 NA 13 CASSPSRFVGYTF TGTGCCAGCAGCCCCTCCCGGTTTGTAGGCTACACCTTC
TRBD1 TRBJ1-2 TRBV27 NA 16 CASSTLGQVLSYGYTF TGTGCCAGCAGTACCCTGGGACAGGTTCTTTCCTATGGCTACACCTTC
TRBD1 TRBJ1-1 TRBV6-6 NA 11 CAVDRGGVAFF TGTGCCGTAGACAGGGGTGGCGTAGCTTTCTTT
TRBD1 TRBJ2-7 TRBV24-1 NA 12 CATRGTGNEQYF TGTGCCACCAGGGGGACAGGAAACGAGCAGTACTTC
TRBD1 TRBJ2-3 TRBV14 NA 15 CASSRQGPGTDTQYF TGTGCCAGCAGCCGACAGGGGCCAGGCACAGATACGCAGTATTTT
TRBD1 TRBJ1-4 TRBV29-1 NA 18 CSVPDPIRRQGVDEKLFF TGCAGCGTCCCTGACCCGATCCGACGACAGGGCGTGGATGAAAAACTGTTTTTT
TRBD2 TRBJ2-1 TRBV2 NA 16 CASRPQPGLATNEQFF TGTGCCAGCAGACCACAACCGGGACTAGCGACGAATGAGCAGTTCTTC
NA TRBJ1-1 TRBV3-1/TRBV3-2 NA 15 CASSQGANAGTEAFF TGTGCCAGCAGCCAAGGGGCTAACGCAGGAACTGAAGCTTTCTTT
NA TRBJ2-2 TRBV3-1/TRBV3-2 NA 16 CASSQDRPWGAGELFF TGTGCCAGCAGCCAAGATCGCCCCTGGGGCGCCGGGGAGCTGTTTTTT
NA TRBJ1-5 TRBV9 few 15 CASSVAGGPDQPQHF TGTGCCAGCAGCGTAGCGGGGGGGCCGGATCAGCCCCAGCATTTT
NA TRBJ2-2 TRBV5-4 NA 13 CASSTQGTGELFF TGTGCCAGCAGCACCCAGGGTACCGGGGAGCTGTTTTTT
NA TRBJ2-1 TRBV10-2 once 10 CASGGNEQFF TGCGCCAGCGGGGGGAATGAGCAGTTCTTC
NA TRBJ1-3 TRBV6-5 NA 16 CASSYSSGTLGNTIYF TGTGCCAGCAGTTACTCGAGCGGGACCCTCGGAAACACCATATATTTT
NA TRBJ2-1 TRBV24-1 NA 13 CATSDHLGNEQFF TGTGCCACCAGTGACCATCTAGGCAATGAGCAGTTCTTC